This T cell receptor beta chain was identified during a study of blood T cell repertoires in COVID-19. Study as a whole: Donors in the United States, Italy and Spain gave samples during acute or convalescent COVID-19.

This table comes from immunoSEQ multiplex PCR, and its TCRdb copy is limited to in-frame clones, with some not included. Of around 30,000 clones in the sample, 80% were seen once. The length of the CDR3 is 16 residues. Germline V lookup: CDR1 KGHSH, CDR2 LQKENI. V trimming: 3 bases; J trimming: 2 bases; junction bases outside the gene matches: 8. The table lists this clone with a few counts. The sequence was collected from a woman in her seventies with acute or convalescent COVID-19. Sequencing was done on a sample of peripheral blood. The genes are TRBV18 and TRBJ2-7; TRBD1 agrees at 9 bases. The CDR3 sequence is CASSPTDRGSTYEQYF. Written as DNA, the CDR3 is TGTGCCAGCTCACCGACCGACAGGGGGTCGACCTACGAGCAGTACTTC.